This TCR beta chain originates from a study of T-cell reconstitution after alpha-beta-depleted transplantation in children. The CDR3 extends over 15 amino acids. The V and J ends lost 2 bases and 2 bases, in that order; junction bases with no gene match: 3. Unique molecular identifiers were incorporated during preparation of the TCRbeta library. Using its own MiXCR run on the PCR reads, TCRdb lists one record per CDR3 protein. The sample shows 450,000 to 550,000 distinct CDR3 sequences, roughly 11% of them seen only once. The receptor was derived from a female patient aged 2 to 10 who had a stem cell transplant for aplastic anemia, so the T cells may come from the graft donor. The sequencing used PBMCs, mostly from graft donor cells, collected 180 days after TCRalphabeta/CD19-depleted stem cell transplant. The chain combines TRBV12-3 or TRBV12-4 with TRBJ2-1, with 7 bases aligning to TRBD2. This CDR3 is CASSLMAGAYNEQFF. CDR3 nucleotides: TGTGCCAGCAGTTTAATGGCGGGGGCCTACAATGAGCAGTTCTTC.